This TCR beta chain was captured in a study of follicular helper T cells after annual influenza vaccination. Study observations and caveats: Each annual vaccination recalled recurring oligoclonal ICOS+CD38+ cTfh clonotypes. ICOS+CD38+ cTfh clonality tracked population frequency, and its change tracked circulating plasmablast change.

With 1 base removed from V and 3 bases from J, the gap between germline ends came to 6 bases. Germline V gives CDR1 MNHEY, CDR2 SVGAGI. CDR3 length: 13 amino acids. Measured with immunoSEQ multiplex PCR; TCRdb has only the in-frame clones, and not every one. This sample has 7,000 to 10,000 clones, with 65% to 85% found just once. Stated time point: 2014-2015 season, 7 days after vaccination. For this clone: The antigen remains undetermined.

The source of this sequence is an adult who received the influenza vaccine. This chain uses TRBV6-5 with TRBJ1-1; no definite D call. Source: CXCR5+ CD38- circulating T follicular helper cells from blood, taken 7 days after influenza vaccination. Documented subset: circulating Tfh, non-naive CD4+CXCR5+PD-1+ (ICOS+CD38+ or ICOS-CD38-). CDR3 residues: CASSYYQDTEAFF. CDR3 nucleotide sequence: TGTGCCAGCAGTTACTATCAGGACACTGAAGCTTTCTTT.